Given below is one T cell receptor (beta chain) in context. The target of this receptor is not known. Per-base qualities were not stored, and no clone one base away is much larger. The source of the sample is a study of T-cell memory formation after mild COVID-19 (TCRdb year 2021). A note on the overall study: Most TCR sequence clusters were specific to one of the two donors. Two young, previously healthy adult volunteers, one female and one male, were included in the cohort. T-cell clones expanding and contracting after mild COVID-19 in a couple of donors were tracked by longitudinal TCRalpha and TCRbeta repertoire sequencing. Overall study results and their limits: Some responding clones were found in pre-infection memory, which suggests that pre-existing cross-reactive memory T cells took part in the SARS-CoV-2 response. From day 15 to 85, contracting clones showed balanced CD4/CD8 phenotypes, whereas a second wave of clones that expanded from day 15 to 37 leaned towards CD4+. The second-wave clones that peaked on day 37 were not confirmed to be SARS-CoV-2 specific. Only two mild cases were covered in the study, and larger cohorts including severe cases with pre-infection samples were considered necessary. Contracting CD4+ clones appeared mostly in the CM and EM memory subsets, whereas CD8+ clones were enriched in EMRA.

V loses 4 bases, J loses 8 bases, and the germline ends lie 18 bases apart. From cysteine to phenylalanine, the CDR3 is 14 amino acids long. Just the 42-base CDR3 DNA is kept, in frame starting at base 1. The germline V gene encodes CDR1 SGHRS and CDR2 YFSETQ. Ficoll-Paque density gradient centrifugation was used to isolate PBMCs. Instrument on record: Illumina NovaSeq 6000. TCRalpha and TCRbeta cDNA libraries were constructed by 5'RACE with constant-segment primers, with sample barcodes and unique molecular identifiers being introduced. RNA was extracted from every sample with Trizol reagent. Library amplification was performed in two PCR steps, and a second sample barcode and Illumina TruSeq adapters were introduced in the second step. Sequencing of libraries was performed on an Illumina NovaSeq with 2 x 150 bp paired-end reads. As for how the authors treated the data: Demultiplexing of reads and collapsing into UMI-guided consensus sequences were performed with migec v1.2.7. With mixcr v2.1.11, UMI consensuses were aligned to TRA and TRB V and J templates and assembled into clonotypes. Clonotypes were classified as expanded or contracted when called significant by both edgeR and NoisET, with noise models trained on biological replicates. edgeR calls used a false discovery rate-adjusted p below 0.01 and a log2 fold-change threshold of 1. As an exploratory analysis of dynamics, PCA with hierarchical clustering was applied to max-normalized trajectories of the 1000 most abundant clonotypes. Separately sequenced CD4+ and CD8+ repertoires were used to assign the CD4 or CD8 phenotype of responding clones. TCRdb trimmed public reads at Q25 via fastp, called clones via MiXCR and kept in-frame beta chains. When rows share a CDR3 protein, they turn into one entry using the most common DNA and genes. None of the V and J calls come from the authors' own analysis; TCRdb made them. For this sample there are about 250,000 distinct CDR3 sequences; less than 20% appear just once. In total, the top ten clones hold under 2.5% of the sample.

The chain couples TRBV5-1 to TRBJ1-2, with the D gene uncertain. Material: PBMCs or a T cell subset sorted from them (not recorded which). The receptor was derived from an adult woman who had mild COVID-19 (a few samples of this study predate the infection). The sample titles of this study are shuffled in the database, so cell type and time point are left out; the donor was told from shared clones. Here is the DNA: TGCGCCAGCAGCCCTATGGGTGGGGTGAGAGGCTACACCTTC. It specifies CASSPMGGVRGYTF. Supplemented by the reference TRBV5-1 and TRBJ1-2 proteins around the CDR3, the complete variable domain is KAGVTQTPRYLIKTRGQQVTLSCSPISGHRSVSWYQQTPGQGLQFLFEYFSETQRNKGNFPGRFSGRQFSNSRSEMNVSTLELGDSALYLCASSPMGGVRGYTFGSGTRLTVV.